Included here is one T cell receptor (beta chain) sequence, with context. The sample comes from a study of blood T cell repertoires in COVID-19. On the study more broadly: PBMCs, B-cell-depleted T cells, or T cells provided the cDNA or gDNA that made up the material.

CDR1 and CDR2 (germline): ENHRY, SYGVKD. Trimming pared 2 bases from V and 8 bases from J, leaving 13 bases between. This CDR3 is 14 amino acids long. The repertoire was sequenced with immunoSEQ multiplex PCR; TCRdb's copy has only in-frame clones and lacks some. The repertoire has around 100,000 clones, approximately 85% of them found once; the top ten carry approximately 1.5%. This receptor was identified in a man aged 40-49 years with acute or convalescent COVID-19. The chain joins TRBV10-3 to TRBJ2-1; perhaps TRBD1 as D (6 bases). The sample taken for sequencing was peripheral blood. The CDR3 DNA follows: TGTGCCATCAGTGAGGAGAAGGGGGTGCATGAGCAGTTCTTC. Translated: CAISEEKGVHEQFF.